This T cell receptor beta chain derives from a study of blood T cell repertoires in COVID-19. In germline, CDR1 is SEHNR, CDR2 FQNEAQ (reference sequence). The length of the CDR3 is 15 residues. Losses at the gene ends were 0 bases for V and 3 bases for J; bases not matched to a gene: 4. A remark on this clone: This same CDR3 is encoded by further DNA sequences in the sample.

Residents of 24 US areas, aged about 18 to 95 years, made up the participants. Grouping used clinical history reported by participants in a survey and questionnaire. Among Cohort 3 donors, those recovered had two negative PCRs, clearance, or symptom resolution. In the authors' methods: Amplification of reference gene primers provided the estimated nucleated cell counts. Using immunoSEQ multiplex PCR, the repertoire was profiled, and TCRdb retains in-frame clones only, with some absent. V, J and clone size derive from that table, while D and trimming were established from the DNA sequence. The sample holds 300,000 to 450,000 clones, around 91% seen once.

Sequences were obtained from PBMCs or T cells enriched from blood (not recorded which). The V and J genes are TRBV7-9 and TRBJ2-7, with 8 bases aligning to TRBD2. This TCR derives from a man aged 18 to 29 who had recovered from COVID-19. CDR3 sequence: CASSLAAGGLYEQYF. The DNA for the CDR3 is TGTGCCAGCAGCTTAGCCGCGGGAGGTCTCTACGAGCAGTACTTC.